The 10 T cell receptor beta chains in this list originate from one sample, sequenced in a study of cytomegalovirus exposure and HLA in healthy donors. Primers included in the PCR were 60 Vbeta and 13 Jbeta primers. Using immunoSEQ multiplex PCR, the repertoire was profiled, and TCRdb retains in-frame clones only, with some absent. Of almost 200,000 clones listed, around 77% were seen once; the top ten hold about 1.9%. The sequenced sample was PBMCs. The receptors shown here come from a man aged 30-40 years in good health and CMV-seronegative.

V gene TRBV2 combines with J gene TRBJ2-7; 10 nucleotides agree with TRBD1. This CDR3 is built from 13 residues. J lost 6 bases, V lost 7 bases, and 6 bases had no gene match. Germline V lookup: CDR1 SNHLY, CDR2 FYNNEI. The CDR3 DNA is TGTGCCAGCACTAGACAGGGGGCGGGCGAGCAGTACTTC. Amino acid sequence: CASTRQGAGEQYF.

This clone was seen just once. The rearrangement uses TRBV5-6 and TRBJ1-3; D possibly corresponds to TRBD1 (5 bases). Trimming shortened V by 5 bases and J by 0 bases, and 12 bases separated the two germline ends. The CDR3 is made up of 15 amino acids. Per germline, CDR1 SGHDT and CDR2 YYEEEE. CDR3 region: CASRLGLNSGNTIYF. The CDR3 DNA follows: TGTGCCAGCAGACTGGGACTGAACTCTGGAAACACCATATATTTT.

The rearrangement uses TRBV20-1 and TRBJ2-2; D remains unclear. Per germline, CDR1 DFQATT and CDR2 SNEGSKA (reference sequence). Trimming cost V 3 bases and J 7 bases, with 6 bases left between them. CDR3 size: 11 residues. The CDR3 reads CSASVSGELFF. The CDR3, as DNA: TGCAGTGCTAGTGTCAGCGGGGAGCTGTTTTTT.

The count of this clone is one. The J gene is TRBJ1-6, the V gene TRBV21-1; the DNA was not compared with TRBD1, the D call given in the table. TRBV21-1 is a known pseudogene. There are 14 residues in the CDR3. CDR3 region: CASRPRDRDSPLHF. CDR3 DNA sequence: TGTGCCAGCAGACCCCGGGACAGGGATTCACCCCTCCACTTT.

The chain has TRBV4-1 and TRBJ2-3; D unresolved. Trimming cost V 4 bases and J 3 bases, with 8 bases left between them. The CDR3 extends over 13 amino acids. Germline CDR1 reads MGHRA; CDR2 reads YSYEKL. CDR3 sequence: CASSPEATDTQYF. CDR3 nucleotide sequence: TGCGCCAGCAGCCCCGAGGCAACAGATACGCAGTATTTT.

The chain has TRBV30 and TRBJ1-5; 10 bases are shared with TRBD1. Germline loops: CDR1 GTSNPN, CDR2 SVGIG (reference sequence). The junction had 4 bases not matched to a gene; V was cut back by 5 bases and J by 3 bases. The CDR3 length is 14 residues. CDR3 residues: CAWWTGGNNQPQHF. CDR3 bases: TGTGCCTGGTGGACAGGGGGAAACAATCAGCCCCAGCATTTT.

The chain uses TRBV10-2 and TRBJ1-6; TRBD1 matches at 11 bases. The CDR3 is made up of 19 amino acids. Germline values: CDR1 WSHSY, CDR2 SAAADI. V shed 7 bases, J shed 1 base, and the junction held 12 bases outside the gene matches. The CDR3 nucleotides read TGCGCCAGCACCTGGACCGGGACAGGGGGATCGTCCTATAATTCACCCCTCCACTTT. Translating gives CASTWTGTGGSSYNSPLHF.

The CDR3 sequence: CASSYQGGLIETQYF. CDR3 nucleotides: TGTGCCAGCAGCTACCAAGGGGGTCTAATAGAGACCCAGTACTTC. The chain couples TRBV7-9 to TRBJ2-5; D might be TRBD1 (6 bases). The CDR3 contains 15 residues. Germline-derived CDR1 and CDR2 are SEHNR and FQNEAQ (reference sequence). Trimming took 4 bases from V and 4 from J, leaving 16 bases between them.

The CDR3, as DNA: TGTGCCAGCTCACCGCTTGAGAGGACCGGGGAGCTGTTTTTT. It codes for CASSPLERTGELFF. The chain combines TRBV18 with TRBJ2-2; unclear D gene. Trimming removed 3 bases from V and 5 bases from J, with 10 bases in between. This CDR3 spans 14 amino acids. Per germline, CDR1 KGHSH and CDR2 LQKENI. Together with reference TRBV18 and TRBJ2-2, the CDR3 gives the full variable domain: NAGVMQNPRHLVRRRGQEARLRCSPMKGHSHVYWYRQLPEEGLKFMVYLQKENIIDESGMPKERFSAEFPKEGPSILRIQQVVRGDSAAYFCASSPLERTGELFFGEGSRLTVL.

A few counts support this clone. The rearrangement uses TRBV15 and TRBJ1-2; 10 nucleotides agree with TRBD1. Germline trimming cut 1 base from V and 6 bases from J; bases unmatched to any gene: 8. Germline CDR1 is LNHNV and CDR2 is YYDKDF (reference sequence). This CDR3 has 16 residues. CDR3 loop: CATSRGGTGDRDGYTF. The DNA of the CDR3 is TGTGCCACCAGCAGAGGTGGGACAGGGGACAGGGATGGCTACACCTTC.